This T cell receptor (beta chain) was found in a study of blood T cells in healthy people across ages. Trimming stripped 2 bases from V and 6 bases from J, with 15 bases between. Germline loops: CDR1 MNHEY, CDR2 SMNVEV (reference sequence). This CDR3 spans 15 amino acids. Then a second PCR, running roughly 7 to 11 cycles, was carried out with a sample-barcoded 5' primer and a J-beta primer mix. MiXCR, run by TCRdb on the 5' RACE reads, gives a single entry per CDR3 protein. The sample lists hundreds of thousands of distinct CDR3 sequences; roughly 53% were seen once. The TCR comes from a man in his sixties in good health. The sample comprised blood. V usage is TRBV27 and J usage is TRBJ2-3; D possibly matches TRBD1 or TRBD2 (5 bases each). The CDR3 nucleotides read TGTGCCAGCAGTTTAGAGCCCTACGGGACGGATACGCAGTATTTT. This gives the protein CASSLEPYGTDTQYF.